This T cell receptor beta chain is drawn from a study of CD8+ T cells in alopecia areata. This clone was counted once. The ends lost 1 base at V and 7 bases at J; junction bases unmatched: 6. The CDR3 contains 14 residues. CDR1 is SGHDN and CDR2 is FVKESK in the germline V gene. In each case, RNA was isolated and then reverse transcribed into cDNA as the sequencing template. Produced via immunoSEQ multiplex PCR; TCRdb's table is partial and in-frame only. This table holds some 150,000 clones, less than 65% found once. This TCR was sampled from a human donor in good health. The chain is built from TRBV14 and TRBJ1-2; TRBD1 matches 7 bases. Specimen: CD8+ T cells sorted from blood. CDR3 nucleotides: TGTGCCAGCAGCCAAGGTTTCGGGACAGTTGGCTACACCTTC. As protein: CASSQGFGTVGYTF.